This T cell receptor beta chain was found in a study of blood T cell repertoires in COVID-19. In the study overall: The United States, Italy and Spain were the sources of the acute and convalescent COVID-19 samples.

Original methodology: Scientists estimated how many nucleated cells there were by amplifying reference gene primers. Here immunoSEQ multiplex PCR was the method, and the copy in TCRdb shows in-frame clones only, minus some. Clone size and V and J calls were adopted from that table, with D and trimming inferred from the DNA. The data hold 60,000 to 85,000 clones, with approximately 80% observed a single time. Material for sequencing was peripheral blood. This sequence originates from a human donor in a cohort sampled during active COVID-19.

CDR3 amino acids: CASSYGATYYEQYF. CDR3 DNA: TGTGCCAGCAGTTATGGGGCAACCTACTACGAGCAGTACTTC. The chain has TRBV6-2 or TRBV6-3 and TRBJ2-7; tentatively, D is TRBD1 (5 bases). Germline CDR1 reads MNHEY; CDR2 reads SVGEGT. V lost 3 bases and J 3 bases, leaving 12 bases between the germline ends. This CDR3 has 14 residues.